This TCR beta chain was sequenced for a study of OX40 agonist ivuxolimab in advanced cancers. Findings and limits, study-wide: The work left the antigen specificity of expanded peripheral T cells undetermined. The mean number of expanded clones was higher in CD8+ T cells than in CD4+. Dosing at 0.1 to 3.0 mg/kg was accompanied by clonal expansion of CD4+ and CD8+ blood T cells by week 6.

The table came from immunoSEQ multiplex PCR; TCRdb's copy has only in-frame clones and leaves some out. The sample consists of about 77,000 clones, around four fifths of them appearing once. Germline V CDR1 and CDR2: MDHEN, SYDVKM. CDR3 length equals 13 residues. V was pared by 0 bases and J by 6 bases, with 9 bases between. With respect to this clone: Its antigen is unknown.

The chain is built from TRBV28 and TRBJ2-7; no reliable D call. The sequence was collected from an adult with an advanced solid tumor such as melanoma, head and neck, liver or kidney cancer. The source was CD4+ or CD8+ T cells sorted from blood, collected in a trial of the OX40 agonist ivuxolimab. CDR3 loop: CASSLWEMAEQYF. The CDR3 nucleotides read TGTGCCAGCAGTTTATGGGAGATGGCCGAGCAGTACTTC.